This T cell receptor (beta chain) was found in a study of blood T cell repertoires in COVID-19. Study context: Material from acute and convalescent COVID-19 was sourced from the United States, Italy and Spain.

V trimming: 0 bases; J trimming: 3 bases; junction bases outside the gene matches: 6. The length of the CDR3 is 16 residues. Germline CDR1 SGHKS, CDR2 YYEKEE (reference sequence). The repertoire was sequenced with immunoSEQ multiplex PCR; TCRdb's copy has only in-frame clones and lacks some. The sample has approximately 280,000 clones; more than 75% are singletons. This clonotype originated in a woman aged 18-35 years who had recovered from COVID-19. The material sequenced was PBMCs or T cells enriched from blood (not recorded which). The V gene is TRBV5-5, the J gene TRBJ2-3; the match to TRBD1 covers 8 bases. The chain's CDR3 is CASSLGAGQGTDTQYF. CDR3 bases: TGTGCCAGCAGCTTGGGAGCTGGACAGGGAACAGATACGCAGTATTTT. The full variable domain, its missing parts supplied by reference TRBV5-5 and TRBJ2-3, is DAGVTQSPTHLIKTRGQQVTLRCSPISGHKSVSWYQQVLGQGPQFIFQYYEKEERGRGNFPDRFSARQFPNYSSELNVNALLLGDSALYLCASSLGAGQGTDTQYFGPGTRLTVL.